Included here is one T cell receptor (beta chain) sequence, with context. Its matching antigen is unknown. These data are taken from a study of T cell responses to AZD1222 COVID-19 vaccine. Regarding the study as a whole: Spike regions recognized by vaccine-associated CD4 TCRs spanned the protein, led by 160-218 and 743-854. Targeting of unmutated variant regions was reportedly seen in nearly half of spike-specific TCRs. It was only after the peak T cell response that any repertoires were sampled.

Clones were sequenced by immunoSEQ multiplex PCR, and TCRdb holds only the in-frame ones, with some missing. The sample lists 160,000 or so clones, 85% to 90% seen once, with roughly 4% in the top ten. Between the trimmed V and J ends, which lost 4 bases and 4 bases, there was a span of 20 bases. Per the germline V gene, CDR1 is SGHRS and CDR2 is YFSETQ. This CDR3 has 16 amino acids. This chain connects TRBV5-1 to TRBJ2-5, with D maybe TRBD2 (5 bases). This receptor was obtained from an adult who received the AZD1222 COVID-19 vaccine. The input for sequencing was peripheral blood, taken 28 days after the second AZD1222 dose. The CDR3: CASSPGSASAGETQYF. The CDR3, as DNA: TGCGCCAGCAGCCCTGGGTCGGCCTCCGCGGGAGAGACCCAGTACTTC.